These T cell receptor beta chains were read from a single sample in a study of patients and donors after allogeneic stem cell transplantation. TCRdb re-called the RT-PCR reads through MiXCR, storing one row per CDR3 protein. In the table there are roughly 940,000 distinct CDR3 sequences, 18% of which are singletons. Specimen: blood, either unsorted or a sorted T cell fraction (not recorded which). These receptors all stem from a human donor who was either an allogeneic HSCT recipient or a stem cell or donor lymphocyte infusion donor (not recorded which). It is not recorded whose cells these are; they may come from a transplant donor. CDR3s include the opening cysteine and the closing phenylalanine or tryptophan. A D gene is named only where the DNA matches it firmly. Some rows have no size entry. The others give once, few or many, or a class for an expanded clone.

d_call	j_call	v_call	clone_size	cdr3_aa	cdr3_nt
-	TRBJ1-4	TRBV12-3/TRBV12-4	few	CASSFTGKEKLFF	TGTGCCAGCAGTTTCACAGGGAAAGAAAAACTGTTTTTT
TRBD2	TRBJ2-3	TRBV29-1	few	CSVARAGGSRTDTQYF	TGCAGCGTTGCCCGAGCGGGAGGGTCCCGTACAGATACGCAGTATTTT
-	TRBJ2-7	TRBV7-9	-	CASSQQGWGSYEQYF	TGTGCCAGCAGTCAACAGGGATGGGGCTCCTACGAGCAGTACTTC
TRBD2	TRBJ2-2	TRBV5-1	-	CASTGGGTGELFF	TGCGCCAGCACCGGGGGGGGCACCGGGGAGCTGTTTTTT
TRBD1	TRBJ1-6	TRBV5-1	-	CASSSDRDSPLHF	TGCGCCAGCAGCAGTGACAGGGATTCACCCCTCCACTTT
-	TRBJ1-1	TRBV12-3/TRBV12-4	few	CASSSRTPEAFF	TGTGCCAGCAGTTCGAGGACACCTGAAGCTTTCTTT
TRBD1	TRBJ2-2	TRBV20-1	many	CSAPWAGGAAGELFF	TGCAGTGCTCCCTGGGCAGGGGGCGCGGCCGGGGAGCTGTTTTTT
TRBD1	TRBJ1-4	TRBV6-1	-	CASRNRDSHEKLFF	TGTGCCAGCAGAAACCGGGACAGCCATGAAAAACTGTTTTTT
TRBD2	TRBJ2-7	TRBV7-8	-	CASRRGGWEYEQYF	TGTGCCAGCAGGCGGGGGGGCTGGGAATACGAGCAGTACTTC
TRBD2	TRBJ2-1	TRBV5-6	-	CASSFPTWTSGRSDEQFF	TGTGCCAGCAGCTTCCCAACCTGGACTAGCGGGAGAAGCGATGAGCAGTTCTTC
TRBD1	TRBJ1-6	TRBV12-3/TRBV12-4	many	CASSLKGQGGSYNSPLHF	TGTGCCAGCAGTTTAAAGGGTCAGGGGGGATCCTATAATTCACCCCTCCACTTT
-	TRBJ2-1	TRBV13	-	CASSSRGTSYNEQFF	TGTGCCAGCAGCTCCCGGGGGACCTCCTACAATGAGCAGTTCTTC
TRBD1	TRBJ2-7	TRBV2	many	CASSGPWTGIYEQYF	TGTGCCAGCAGTGGTCCTTGGACAGGGATCTACGAGCAGTACTTC
-	TRBJ1-1	TRBV6-5	-	CASSYSDKGGTEAFF	TGTGCCAGCAGTTACTCGGATAAGGGCGGCACTGAAGCTTTCTTT
-	TRBJ2-5	TRBV5-5	few	CASSFTGETQYF	TGTGCCAGCAGCTTTACAGGAGAGACCCAGTACTTC
TRBD1	TRBJ1-3	TRBV20-1	many	CSANSPQGASGNTIYF	TGCAGTGCTAACAGCCCCCAGGGGGCCAGTGGAAACACCATATATTTT
-	TRBJ2-1	TRBV7-9	many	CASSLRWDNEQFF	TGTGCCAGCAGCTTAAGGTGGGACAATGAGCAGTTCTTC
-	TRBJ2-5	TRBV5-6	few	CASSLGGPIQETQYF	TGTGCCAGCAGCTTGGGCGGACCGATACAAGAGACCCAGTACTTC
-	TRBJ1-5	TRBV12-3/TRBV12-4	-	CASSFFRDRNQPQHF	TGTGCCAGCAGTTTTTTCAGGGATCGCAATCAGCCCCAGCATTTT
-	TRBJ2-6	TRBV6-1	-	CASSRRGLGSGANVLTF	TGTGCCAGCAGTCGCCGTGGCTTGGGGTCTGGGGCCAACGTCCTGACTTTC
-	TRBJ2-2	TRBV21-1	-	CASTKGSPGQSTTGELFF	TGTGCCAGCACCAAGGGAAGCCCGGGACAGAGCACCACCGGGGAGCTGTTTTTT
-	TRBJ2-5	TRBV5-8	few	CASSPWKTQYF	TGTGCCAGCAGCCCCTGGAAGACCCAGTACTTC
-	TRBJ1-1	TRBV27	-	CASSFRGVVNTEAFF	TGTGCCAGCAGTTTCCGGGGGGTGGTTAACACTGAAGCTTTCTTT
-	TRBJ1-1	TRBV5-1	few	CASSSGYLISNTEAFF	TGCGCCAGCAGCTCGGGATATCTAATATCAAACACTGAAGCTTTCTTT
TRBD2	TRBJ2-1	TRBV4-1	-	CASSLGLAATEQFF	TGCGCCAGCAGTCTTGGACTAGCGGCCACAGAGCAGTTCTTC
TRBD1	TRBJ1-1	TRBV29-1	-	CSVEDPGTGGFRNTEAFF	TGCAGCGTTGAAGATCCAGGGACAGGGGGATTTAGGAACACTGAAGCTTTCTTT
-	TRBJ1-1	TRBV30	few	CAWSEGGGTEAFF	TGTGCCTGGAGTGAGGGAGGGGGCACTGAAGCTTTCTTT
-	TRBJ2-1	TRBV6-5	few	CASSSIRIGGYEQFF	TGTGCCAGCAGTTCCATCAGAATCGGGGGCTATGAGCAGTTCTTC
-	TRBJ1-2	TRBV4-2	many	CASSGEDSNGYTF	TGTGCCAGCAGCGGGGAGGACTCGAATGGCTACACCTTC
TRBD2	TRBJ2-5	TRBV27	-	CASSHRTTSGGQETQYF	TGTGCCAGCAGTCACAGGACGACTAGCGGGGGGCAAGAGACCCAGTACTTC
TRBD2	TRBJ2-7	TRBV20-1	many	CSARGVAGGLYEQYF	TGCAGTGCTAGAGGGGTAGCGGGAGGCTTGTACGAGCAGTACTTC
TRBD2	TRBJ2-3	TRBV29-1	-	CSVVFLAGGKTDTQYF	TGCAGCGTTGTTTTCCTAGCGGGAGGAAAAACAGATACGCAGTATTTT
-	TRBJ1-4	TRBV9	few	CASSVVGDAREKLFF	TGTGCCAGCAGCGTAGTGGGGGACGCTCGGGAAAAACTGTTTTTT
TRBD1	TRBJ1-1	TRBV29-1	-	CSGLQGAAEAFF	TGCAGCGGCTTACAGGGGGCAGCTGAAGCTTTCTTT
TRBD2	TRBJ2-7	TRBV4-1	few	CASSRRLAGLSYEQYF	TGCGCCAGCAGCCGCCGACTAGCGGGCCTCTCCTACGAGCAGTACTTC
-	TRBJ1-1	TRBV11-2	many	CASSFSDNTEAFF	TGTGCCAGCAGCTTCAGCGATAACACTGAAGCTTTCTTT
-	TRBJ2-3	TRBV5-6	-	CASSHGVRTDTQYF	TGTGCCAGCAGCCATGGCGTCAGGACAGATACGCAGTATTTT
TRBD2	TRBJ2-3	TRBV5-1	-	CASSRSSRTSGTDTQYF	TGCGCCAGCAGTCGGAGTTCGAGGACTAGCGGGACAGATACGCAGTATTTT
-	TRBJ1-5	TRBV12-3/TRBV12-4	few	CASSSGQFYSNQPQHF	TGTGCCAGCAGTTCGGGACAATTTTATAGCAATCAGCCCCAGCATTTT
-	TRBJ2-7	TRBV27	-	CASSFVPPPNYYKQYF	TGTGCCAGCAGTTTCGTACCCCCGCCCAACTACTACAAGCAGTACTTC
-	TRBJ1-3	TRBV16	few	CASSHAGGGNTIYF	TGTGCCAGCAGCCATGCAGGAGGAGGAAACACCATATATTTT
TRBD2	TRBJ2-2	TRBV20-1	-	CSAREAGVLNGELFF	TGCAGTGCTAGAGAAGCGGGAGTATTGAACGGGGAGCTGTTTTTT
-	TRBJ2-7	TRBV7-9	-	CASSNTGSDEQYF	TGTGCCAGCAGCAACACAGGAAGTGACGAGCAGTACTTC
TRBD1	TRBJ2-5	TRBV24-1	-	CATSEAGGMAETQYF	TGTGCCACCAGTGAGGCAGGGGGTATGGCGGAGACCCAGTACTTC
-	TRBJ1-1	TRBV12-3/TRBV12-4	-	CASRPKGEWRAFF	TGTGCCAGCCGCCCAAAGGGGGAATGGCGGGCTTTCTTT
TRBD2	TRBJ2-1	TRBV2	few	CASSPSGMYNEQFF	TGTGCCAGCAGCCCTAGCGGGATGTACAATGAGCAGTTCTTC
-	TRBJ2-3	TRBV5-1	few	CASSQGGRSTDTQYF	TGCGCCAGCAGCCAGGGGGGTAGGAGCACAGATACGCAGTATTTT
TRBD1	TRBJ2-3	TRBV12-3/TRBV12-4	few	CASSLWDSSTDTQYF	TGTGCCAGCAGTCTATGGGACAGTTCAACAGATACGCAGTATTTT
-	TRBJ2-2	TRBV12-3/TRBV12-4	few	CASSPSGGGSGELFF	TGTGCCAGCAGCCCTAGTGGGGGCGGATCCGGGGAGCTGTTTTTT
-	TRBJ1-6	TRBV20-1	-	CSRYSGERTLLHF	TGCAGCAGATACTCTGGTGAAAGGACGCTCCTCCACTTT
-	TRBJ2-1	TRBV30	few	CAWSRERIASYNEQFF	TGTGCCTGGAGTCGGGAGAGAATAGCCTCCTACAATGAGCAGTTCTTC